Reported below is one T cell receptor (beta chain). Its target antigen remains unknown. Within one base of it there is no much larger clone, and no base qualities were kept. V drops 4 bases and J drops 3 bases, leaving 20 bases in between. The CDR3 runs 16 amino acids, cysteine and phenylalanine included. CDR3 DNA is the only sequence kept; it has 48 bases, read in frame from the first base. CDR1 and CDR2, per the germline V gene, are SGHRS and YFSETQ. The data were obtained in a study of T cell changes during pregnancy in multiple sclerosis (dated by TCRdb to between 2019 and 2020). Background on the whole study: Changes in the T cell repertoire over the course of pregnancy were examined in this study in women with multiple sclerosis.

Library method: the immunoSEQ multiplex PCR assay. TCRdb took over this immuneACCESS table, retaining in-frame rearrangements with V and J assigned. Such tables are incomplete; in checked studies, under half of the missing clones stem from an unresolved V gene, and the remainder is unexplained. Here the sample has 45,000 to 65,000 clones; 80% to 95% occur a single time. The ten most abundant clones make up less than 0.5% of the sample. Sample: CD4+ T cells from peripheral blood mononuclear cells, taken in the third trimester of pregnancy. This sequence was found in a female donor with multiple sclerosis, enrolled in a pregnancy study. This receptor chain uses TRBV5-1 and TRBJ2-7, and TRBD2 may be the D gene, going by 5 matching bases. The DNA is TGCGCCAGCAGCCCTCCCGGGGTAGCGCAAGTCTACGAGCAGTACTTC. This encodes CASSPPGVAQVYEQYF. The entire variable domain, with the stretches around the CDR3 drawn from the reference TRBV5-1 and TRBJ2-7 proteins, is KAGVTQTPRYLIKTRGQQVTLSCSPISGHRSVSWYQQTPGQGLQFLFEYFSETQRNKGNFPGRFSGRQFSNSRSEMNVSTLELGDSALYLCASSPPGVAQVYEQYFGPGTRLTVT.